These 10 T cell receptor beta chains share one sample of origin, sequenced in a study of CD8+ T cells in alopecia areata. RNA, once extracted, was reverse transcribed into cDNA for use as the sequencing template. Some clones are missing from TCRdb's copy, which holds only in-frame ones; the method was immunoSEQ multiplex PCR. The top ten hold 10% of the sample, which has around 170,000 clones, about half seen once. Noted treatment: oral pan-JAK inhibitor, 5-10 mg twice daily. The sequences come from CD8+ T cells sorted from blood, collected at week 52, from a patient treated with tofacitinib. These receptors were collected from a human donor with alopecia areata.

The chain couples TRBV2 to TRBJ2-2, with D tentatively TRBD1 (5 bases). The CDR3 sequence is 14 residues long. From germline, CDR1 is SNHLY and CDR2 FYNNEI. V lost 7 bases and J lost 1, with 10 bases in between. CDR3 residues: CASIGQGNTGELFF. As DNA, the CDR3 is TGTGCCAGCATAGGGCAGGGGAACACCGGGGAGCTGTTTTTT.

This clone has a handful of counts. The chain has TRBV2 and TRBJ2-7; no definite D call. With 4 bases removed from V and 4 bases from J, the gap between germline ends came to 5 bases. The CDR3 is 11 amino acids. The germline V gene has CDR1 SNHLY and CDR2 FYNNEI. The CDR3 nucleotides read TGTGCCAGCAGTGCTAGTTACGAGCAGTACTTC. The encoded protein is CASSASYEQYF.

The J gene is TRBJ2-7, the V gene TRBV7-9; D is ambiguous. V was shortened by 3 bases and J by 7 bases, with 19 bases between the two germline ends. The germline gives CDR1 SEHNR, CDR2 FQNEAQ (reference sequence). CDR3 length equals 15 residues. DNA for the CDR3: TGTGCCAGCAGCTTTGTCTCCAAATCCTTCCGGGAGCAGTACTTC. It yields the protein CASSFVSKSFREQYF.

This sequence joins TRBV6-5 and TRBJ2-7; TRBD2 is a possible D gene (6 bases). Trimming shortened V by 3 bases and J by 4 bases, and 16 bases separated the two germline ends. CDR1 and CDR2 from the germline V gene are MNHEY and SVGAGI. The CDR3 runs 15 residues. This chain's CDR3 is CASSYDQGGLYEQYF. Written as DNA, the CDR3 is TGTGCCAGCAGTTATGATCAGGGAGGCTTATACGAGCAGTACTTC.

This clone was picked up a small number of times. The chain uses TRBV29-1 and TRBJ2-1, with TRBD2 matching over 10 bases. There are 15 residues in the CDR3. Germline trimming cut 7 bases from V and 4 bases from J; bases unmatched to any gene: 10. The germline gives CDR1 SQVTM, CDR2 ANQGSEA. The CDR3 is CSAVRLAGVYNEQFF. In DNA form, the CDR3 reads TGCAGCGCTGTCCGGCTAGCGGGGGTGTACAATGAGCAGTTCTTC.

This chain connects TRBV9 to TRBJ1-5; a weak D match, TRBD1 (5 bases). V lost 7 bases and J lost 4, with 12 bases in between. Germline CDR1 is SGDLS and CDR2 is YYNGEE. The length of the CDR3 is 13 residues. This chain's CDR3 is CASSDGTNQPQHF. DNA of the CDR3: TGTGCCAGCTCAGACGGGACGAATCAGCCCCAGCATTTT.

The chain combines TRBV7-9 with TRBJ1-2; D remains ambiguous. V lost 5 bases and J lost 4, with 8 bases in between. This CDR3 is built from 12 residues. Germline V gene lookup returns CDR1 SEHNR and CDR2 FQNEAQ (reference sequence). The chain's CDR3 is CASSPDSYGYTF. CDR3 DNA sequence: TGTGCCAGCAGCCCGGACTCCTATGGCTACACCTTC. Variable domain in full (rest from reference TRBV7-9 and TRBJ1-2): DTGVSQNPRHKITKRGQNVTFRCDPISEHNRLYWYRQTLGQGPEFLTYFQNEAQLEKSRLLSDRFSAERPKGSFSTLEIQRTEQGDSAMYLCASSPDSYGYTFGSGTRLTVV.

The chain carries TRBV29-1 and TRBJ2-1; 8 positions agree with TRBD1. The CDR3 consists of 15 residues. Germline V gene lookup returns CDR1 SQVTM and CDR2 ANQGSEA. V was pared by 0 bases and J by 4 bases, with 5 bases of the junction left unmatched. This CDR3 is CSVEDRRQGYNEQFF. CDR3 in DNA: TGCAGCGTTGAAGATAGACGACAGGGGTACAATGAGCAGTTCTTC.

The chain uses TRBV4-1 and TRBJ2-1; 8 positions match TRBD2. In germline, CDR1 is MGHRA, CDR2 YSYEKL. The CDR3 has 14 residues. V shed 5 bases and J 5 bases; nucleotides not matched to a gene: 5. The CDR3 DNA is TGCGCCAGCAGCTGGCGGGGGGATCACAATGAGCAGTTCTTC. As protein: CASSWRGDHNEQFF.

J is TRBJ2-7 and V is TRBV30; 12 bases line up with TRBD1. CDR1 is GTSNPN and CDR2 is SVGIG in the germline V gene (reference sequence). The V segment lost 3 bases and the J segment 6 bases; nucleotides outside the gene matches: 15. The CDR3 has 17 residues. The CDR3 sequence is CAWSHKGTGGDYVEQYF. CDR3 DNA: TGTGCCTGGAGCCATAAGGGGACAGGGGGCGATTATGTCGAGCAGTACTTC. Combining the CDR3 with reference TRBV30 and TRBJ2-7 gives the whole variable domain SQTIHQWPATLVQPVGSPLSLECTVEGTSNPNLYWYRQAAGRGLQLLFYSVGIGQISSEVPQNLSASRPQDRQFILSSKKLLLSDSGFYLCAWSHKGTGGDYVEQYFGPGTRLTVT.